This T cell receptor (beta chain) was profiled in a study of patients and donors after allogeneic stem cell transplantation. Each CDR3 protein gets one entry after TCRdb re-called the RT-PCR reads with MiXCR. This table has about 160,000 distinct CDR3 sequences, around 30% appearing once. V was trimmed by 2 bases and J by 6 bases, leaving 6 bases between them. The CDR3 extends over 12 amino acids. The V gene's germline CDR1 is MNHNY and CDR2 SVGAGI (reference sequence). This sequence originates from a human donor who was either an allogeneic HSCT recipient or a stem cell or donor lymphocyte infusion donor (not recorded which). It is not recorded whose cells these are; they may come from a transplant donor. The chain combines TRBV6-6 with TRBJ2-3; D unclear. The sequencing sample was made of blood, either unsorted or a sorted T cell fraction (not recorded which). Here the CDR3 DNA reads TGTGCCAGCAGTTACCCGTGGGATACGCAGTATTTT. This codes for CASSYPWDTQYF.